This entry concerns a single T cell receptor beta chain. CDR1 and CDR2 from the germline V gene are SGHKS and YYEKEE (reference sequence). The CDR3 covers 13 residues. V was trimmed by 0 bases and J by 7 bases, leaving 10 bases between them. The entry originates in a study of blood T cell repertoires in COVID-19. Study-wide background: Samples representing acute and convalescent COVID-19 were sourced from the United States, Italy and Spain.

The table came from immunoSEQ multiplex PCR; TCRdb's copy has only in-frame clones and leaves some out. The table has about 150,000 clones, over 70% seen once. The chain combines TRBV5-5 with TRBJ1-1; D remains unclear. This receptor was obtained from a woman aged 70-85 years who had recovered from COVID-19. Source material: peripheral blood. The CDR3 DNA reads TGTGCCAGCAGCTTGGCCCCTGCGTATGAAGCTTTCTTT. Amino acid sequence: CASSLAPAYEAFF.